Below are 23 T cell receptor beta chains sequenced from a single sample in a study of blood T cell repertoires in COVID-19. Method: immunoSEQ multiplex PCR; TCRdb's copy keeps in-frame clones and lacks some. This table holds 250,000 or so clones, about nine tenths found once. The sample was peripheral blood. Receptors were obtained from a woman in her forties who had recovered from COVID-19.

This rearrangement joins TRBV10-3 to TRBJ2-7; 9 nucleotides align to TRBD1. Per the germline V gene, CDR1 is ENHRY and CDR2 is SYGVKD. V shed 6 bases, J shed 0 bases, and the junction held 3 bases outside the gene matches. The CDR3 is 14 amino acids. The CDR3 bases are TGTGCCATCAGGGGGACAGGGAGCTCCTACGAGCAGTACTTC. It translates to CAIRGTGSSYEQYF.

The CDR3 here is CASSLRGTGTGLYEQYF. The DNA of the CDR3 is TGTGCCAGCAGCTTAAGGGGGACCGGGACAGGGCTCTACGAGCAGTACTTC. The chain has TRBV7-3 and TRBJ2-7; TRBD1 matches 9 bases. There are 17 residues in the CDR3. The ends lost 1 base at V and 3 bases at J; junction bases unmatched: 10. The germline V gene encodes CDR1 SGHTA and CDR2 FQGTGA.

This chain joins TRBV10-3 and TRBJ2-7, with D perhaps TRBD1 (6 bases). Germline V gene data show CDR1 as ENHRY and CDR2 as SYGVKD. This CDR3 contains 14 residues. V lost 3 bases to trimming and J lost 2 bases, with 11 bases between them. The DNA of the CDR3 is TGTGCCATCAGTGAATCGACAGGTCCCTACGAGCAGTACTTC. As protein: CAISESTGPYEQYF.

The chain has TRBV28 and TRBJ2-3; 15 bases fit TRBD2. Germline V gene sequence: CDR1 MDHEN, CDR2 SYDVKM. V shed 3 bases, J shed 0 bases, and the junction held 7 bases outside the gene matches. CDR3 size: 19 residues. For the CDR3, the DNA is TGTGCCAGCAGTTTCGGTCGGACTAGCGGGAGGGCCAGCACAGATACGCAGTATTTT. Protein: CASSFGRTSGRASTDTQYF.

The chain's CDR3 is CATSDFRDRAGNEQFF. The DNA of the CDR3 is TGTGCCACCAGTGATTTTCGGGACAGGGCAGGCAATGAGCAGTTCTTC. This chain links TRBV24-1 with TRBJ2-1; the match to TRBD1 covers 9 bases. CDR3 length equals 16 residues. V lost 1 base to trimming and J lost 6 bases; unmatched junction nucleotides: 6. Germline-derived CDR1 and CDR2 are KGHDR and SFDVKD.

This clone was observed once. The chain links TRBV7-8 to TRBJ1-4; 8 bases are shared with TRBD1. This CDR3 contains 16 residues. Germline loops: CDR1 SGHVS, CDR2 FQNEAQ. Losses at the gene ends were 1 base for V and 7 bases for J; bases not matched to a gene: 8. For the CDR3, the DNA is TGTGCCAGCAGCTTAGATCCCGGACAGGGAGGTGAAAAACTGTTTTTT. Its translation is CASSLDPGQGGEKLFF.

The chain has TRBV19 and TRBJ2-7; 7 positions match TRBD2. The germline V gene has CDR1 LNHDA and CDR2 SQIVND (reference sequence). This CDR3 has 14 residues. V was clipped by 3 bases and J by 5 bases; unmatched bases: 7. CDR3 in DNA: TGTGCCAGTAGTATTAGTGGGAGGGTCCACGAGCAGTACTTC. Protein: CASSISGRVHEQYF.

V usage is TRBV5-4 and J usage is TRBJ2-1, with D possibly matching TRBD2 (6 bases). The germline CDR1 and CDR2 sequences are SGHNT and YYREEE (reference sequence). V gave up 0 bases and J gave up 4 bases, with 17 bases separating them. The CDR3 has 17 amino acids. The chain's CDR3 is CASSLDPLAPLYNEQFF. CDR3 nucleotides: TGTGCCAGCAGCTTGGACCCCCTAGCGCCCCTATACAATGAGCAGTTCTTC.

CDR3 in amino acids: CASSQQGVTGELFF. CDR3 sequence (DNA): TGTGCCAGCAGCCAACAGGGTGTCACCGGGGAGCTGTTTTTT. The chain employs TRBV3-1 (or the pseudogene TRBV3-2) and TRBJ2-2, with D maybe TRBD1 (5 bases). Germline-derived CDR1 and CDR2 are LGHDT and YNNKEL (reference sequence). Trimming stripped 2 bases from V and 4 bases from J, with 8 bases between. CDR3 size: 14 residues.

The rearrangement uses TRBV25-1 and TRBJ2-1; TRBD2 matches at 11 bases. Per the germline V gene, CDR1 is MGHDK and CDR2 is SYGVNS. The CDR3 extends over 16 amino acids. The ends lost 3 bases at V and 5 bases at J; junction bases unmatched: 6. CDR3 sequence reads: CASSEPGLAENNEQFF. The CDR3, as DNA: TGTGCCAGCAGTGAGCCGGGACTAGCGGAGAACAATGAGCAGTTCTTC. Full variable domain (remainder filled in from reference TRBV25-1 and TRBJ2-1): EADIYQTPRYLVIGTGKKITLECSQTMGHDKMYWYQQDPGMELHLIHYSYGVNSTEKGDLSSESTVSRIRTEHFPLTLESARPSHTSQYLCASSEPGLAENNEQFFGPGTRLTVL.

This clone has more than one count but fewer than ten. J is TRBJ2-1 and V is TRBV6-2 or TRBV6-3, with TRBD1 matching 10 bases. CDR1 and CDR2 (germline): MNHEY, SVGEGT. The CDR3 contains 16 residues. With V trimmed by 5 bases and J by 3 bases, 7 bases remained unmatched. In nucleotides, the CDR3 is TGTGCCAGCAGTCAGGGGACAGGGGTCGGCTACAATGAGCAGTTCTTC. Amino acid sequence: CASSQGTGVGYNEQFF.

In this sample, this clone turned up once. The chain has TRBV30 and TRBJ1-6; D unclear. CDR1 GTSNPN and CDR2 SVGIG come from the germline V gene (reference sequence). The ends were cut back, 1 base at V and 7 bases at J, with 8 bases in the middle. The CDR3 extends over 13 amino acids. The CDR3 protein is CAWSGGGNSPLHF. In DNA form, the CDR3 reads TGTGCCTGGAGTGGGGGAGGGAATTCACCCCTCCACTTT.

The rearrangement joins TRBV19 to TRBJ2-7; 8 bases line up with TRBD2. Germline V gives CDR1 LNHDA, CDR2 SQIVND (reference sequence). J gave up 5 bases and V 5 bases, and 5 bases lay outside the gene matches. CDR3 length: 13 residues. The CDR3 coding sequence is TGTGCCAGTAGTTCCATAGCGGGGAACGAGCAGTACTTC. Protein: CASSSIAGNEQYF.

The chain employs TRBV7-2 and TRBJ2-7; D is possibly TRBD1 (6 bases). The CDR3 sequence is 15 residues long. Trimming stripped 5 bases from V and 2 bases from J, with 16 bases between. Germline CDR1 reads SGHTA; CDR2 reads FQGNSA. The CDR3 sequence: CASSENRDITYEQYF. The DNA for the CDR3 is TGTGCCAGCAGCGAGAACCGGGACATAACCTACGAGCAGTACTTC.

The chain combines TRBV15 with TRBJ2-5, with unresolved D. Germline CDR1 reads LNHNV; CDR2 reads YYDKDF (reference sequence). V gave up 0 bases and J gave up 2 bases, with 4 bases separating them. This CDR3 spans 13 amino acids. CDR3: CATSREQQETQYF. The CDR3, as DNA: TGTGCCACCAGCAGAGAACAGCAAGAGACCCAGTACTTC.

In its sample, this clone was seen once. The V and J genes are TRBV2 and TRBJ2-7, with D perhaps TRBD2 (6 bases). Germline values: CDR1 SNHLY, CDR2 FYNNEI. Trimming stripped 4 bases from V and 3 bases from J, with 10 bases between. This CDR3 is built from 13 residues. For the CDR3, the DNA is TGTGCCAGCAGTGCACCGGGACTCTACGAGCAGTACTTC. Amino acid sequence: CASSAPGLYEQYF.

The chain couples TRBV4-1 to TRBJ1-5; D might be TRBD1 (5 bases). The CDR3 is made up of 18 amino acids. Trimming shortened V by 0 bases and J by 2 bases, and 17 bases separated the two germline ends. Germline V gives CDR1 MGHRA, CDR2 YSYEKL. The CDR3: CASSQEDQGIGGNQPQHF. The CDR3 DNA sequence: TGCGCCAGCAGCCAAGAAGACCAGGGAATAGGAGGCAATCAGCCCCAGCATTTT.

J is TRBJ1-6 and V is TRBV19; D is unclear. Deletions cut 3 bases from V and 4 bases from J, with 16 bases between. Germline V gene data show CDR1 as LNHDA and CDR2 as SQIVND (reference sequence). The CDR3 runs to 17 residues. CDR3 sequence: CASSIVSPAGYNSPLHF. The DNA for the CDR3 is TGTGCCAGTAGTATCGTTTCCCCGGCGGGGTATAATTCACCCCTCCACTTT.

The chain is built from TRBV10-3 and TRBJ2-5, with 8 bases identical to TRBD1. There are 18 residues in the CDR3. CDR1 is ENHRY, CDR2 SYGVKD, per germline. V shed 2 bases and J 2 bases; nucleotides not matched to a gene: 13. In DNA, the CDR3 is TGTGCCATCAGTGAGACGCCAAGGACAGGGCTGAAACAAGAGACCCAGTACTTC. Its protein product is CAISETPRTGLKQETQYF.

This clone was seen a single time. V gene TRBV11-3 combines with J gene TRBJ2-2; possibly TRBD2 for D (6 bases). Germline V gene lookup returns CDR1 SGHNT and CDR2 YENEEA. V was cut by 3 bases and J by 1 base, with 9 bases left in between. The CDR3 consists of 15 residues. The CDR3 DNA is TGTGCCAGCAGCTTGGGGGGACTGAACACCGGGGAGCTGTTTTTT. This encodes CASSLGGLNTGELFF.

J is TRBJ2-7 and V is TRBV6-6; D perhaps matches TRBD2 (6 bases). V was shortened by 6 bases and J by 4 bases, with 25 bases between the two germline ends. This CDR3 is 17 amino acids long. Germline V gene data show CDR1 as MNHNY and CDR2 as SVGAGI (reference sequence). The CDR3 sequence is CASSRMSLSGLTYEQYF. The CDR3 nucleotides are TGTGCCAGCAGCCGAATGAGTTTATCGGGACTCACATACGAGCAGTACTTC.

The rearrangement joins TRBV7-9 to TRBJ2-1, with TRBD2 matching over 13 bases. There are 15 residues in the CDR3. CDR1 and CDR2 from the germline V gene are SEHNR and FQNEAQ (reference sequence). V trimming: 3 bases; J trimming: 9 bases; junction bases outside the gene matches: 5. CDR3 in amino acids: CASSFGLAGAIEQFF. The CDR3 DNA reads TGTGCCAGCAGCTTCGGACTAGCGGGAGCTATTGAGCAGTTCTTC.

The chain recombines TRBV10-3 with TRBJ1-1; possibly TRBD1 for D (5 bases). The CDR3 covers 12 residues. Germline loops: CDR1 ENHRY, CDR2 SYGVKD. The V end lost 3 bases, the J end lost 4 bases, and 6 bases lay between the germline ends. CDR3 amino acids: CAISEGVTEAFF. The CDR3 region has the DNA TGTGCCATCAGTGAAGGGGTCACTGAAGCTTTCTTT.